This TCR beta chain was identified during a study of CD8 T cells in Susac syndrome. V shed 4 bases, J shed 5 bases, and the junction held 9 bases outside the gene matches. The CDR3 is 16 amino acids. The CD8+ and CD4+ T cells were isolated magnetically using a negative isolation approach, whereas the TEMRA cells were enriched by FACS. An input of about 0.5 to 1 ug of RNA was subjected to reverse transcription using random hexamers. A single record per CDR3 protein comes from TCRdb applying MiXCR to the immunoSEQ multiplex PCR reads. Among approximately 190,000 distinct CDR3 sequences listed, 90% to 95% were seen once.

The rearrangement links TRBV12-3 or TRBV12-4 to TRBJ2-2, with TRBD2 matching 8 bases. This receptor was taken from a human donor in good health. Specimen: CD4+ T cells from PBMCs. CDR3 residues: CASSSSSGLGTGELFF. The CDR3 DNA follows: TGTGCCAGCAGTTCCTCTAGCGGGTTGGGGACCGGGGAGCTGTTTTTT.